Listed here are 14 T cell receptor beta chains from one sample, sequenced in a study of blood T cell repertoires in COVID-19. This table comes from immunoSEQ multiplex PCR, and its TCRdb copy is limited to in-frame clones, with some not included. The sample includes about 46,000 clones, around 83% of them seen just once. The sequenced sample consisted of PBMCs or T cells enriched from blood (not recorded which). Receptors were obtained from a woman in her forties or fifties who had recovered from COVID-19.

The chain joins TRBV7-3 to TRBJ1-1; 7 nucleotides agree with TRBD1. Trimming took 6 bases from V and 1 from J; bases not matched to a gene: 8. This CDR3 has 15 amino acids. Per germline, CDR1 SGHTA and CDR2 FQGTGA. CDR3 sequence (DNA): TGTGCCAGCAGTCGCGCAGGGGGAACGAACACTGAAGCTTTCTTT. Residues: CASSRAGGTNTEAFF.

The genes are TRBV7-2 and TRBJ2-2; 9 nucleotides align to TRBD1. CDR1 and CDR2 from the germline V gene are SGHTA and FQGNSA. V lost 5 bases and J lost 6; bases outside the gene matches: 7. The CDR3 length is 15 residues. CDR3 in DNA: TGTGCCAGCAGCGACCGGGACAGGGAAGCCGGGGAGCTGTTTTTT. Protein sequence: CASSDRDREAGELFF.

V is TRBV15 and J is TRBJ1-2, with D perhaps TRBD1 (5 bases). Germline CDR1 LNHNV, CDR2 YYDKDF (reference sequence). Trimming cost V 4 bases and J 4 bases, with 16 bases left between them. The CDR3 runs 15 residues. The CDR3 here is CATSTGRGGSYGYTF. CDR3 coding DNA: TGTGCCACCAGCACCGGCCGGGGGGGTAGCTATGGCTACACCTTC.

V gene TRBV30 combines with J gene TRBJ1-1; maybe TRBD1 (6 bases). V gave up 3 bases and J gave up 7 bases, with 21 bases separating them. Germline V lookup: CDR1 GTSNPN, CDR2 SVGIG (reference sequence). The CDR3 is 15 residues long. The CDR3 spells CAWRQKPPGAIEAFF. As DNA, the CDR3 is TGTGCCTGGAGGCAAAAACCTCCAGGGGCGATTGAAGCTTTCTTT.

The chain joins TRBV18 to TRBJ2-7, with D perhaps TRBD1 (6 bases). V was cut by 8 bases and J by 4 bases, with 9 bases left in between. This CDR3 contains 11 residues. Germline CDR1 is KGHSH and CDR2 is LQKENI. DNA for the CDR3: TGTGCCAGCCAAGGACAGTACGAGCAGTACTTC. Translated, it gives CASQGQYEQYF.

This chain joins TRBV30 and TRBJ2-5, with D uncertain. Trimming pared 8 bases from V and 5 bases from J, leaving 15 bases between. CDR1 and CDR2 (germline): GTSNPN, SVGIG (reference sequence). The CDR3 extends over 12 amino acids. CDR3 sequence (DNA): TGTGCCGGGAAGGAGTCCGGGGAGACCCAGTACTTC. Protein: CAGKESGETQYF.

The V and J genes are TRBV19 and TRBJ2-1; 7 bases fit TRBD2. The CDR3 has 15 residues. Germline trimming cut 2 bases from V and 9 bases from J; bases unmatched to any gene: 10. Germline V gene lookup returns CDR1 LNHDA and CDR2 SQIVND (reference sequence). The DNA for the CDR3 is TGTGCCAGTAGTATATCGTCTAGCGGACTGGGTGAGCAGTTCTTC. Translated, it gives CASSISSSGLGEQFF.

The rearrangement uses TRBV10-2 and TRBJ2-5, with D maybe TRBD1 (6 bases). The CDR3 spans 14 residues. V shed 7 bases and J shed 0 bases, with 12 bases lying between them. Germline-derived CDR1 and CDR2 are WSHSY and SAAADI. The CDR3 DNA reads as TGCGCCAGCAATTTTCAGGGGTACCAAGAGACCCAGTACTTC. Amino acid sequence: CASNFQGYQETQYF.

V usage is TRBV3-1 (or the pseudogene TRBV3-2) and J usage is TRBJ2-1, with 7 bases that match TRBD2. Trimming cost V 3 bases and J 2 bases; bases outside gene matches: 4. The length of the CDR3 is 15 residues. Germline loops: CDR1 LGHDT, CDR2 YNNKEL (reference sequence). The DNA of the CDR3 is TGTGCCAGCAGCCAGACTAGCTCCCCCTACAATGAGCAGTTCTTC. As protein: CASSQTSSPYNEQFF.

The CDR3 loop is CASSTGADYYGYTF. The CDR3 DNA sequence: TGTGCCAGTAGTACTGGTGCGGACTACTATGGCTACACCTTC. The rearrangement uses TRBV19 and TRBJ1-2; D remains unclear. CDR3 length: 14 residues. Germline CDR1 is LNHDA and CDR2 is SQIVND (reference sequence). The V gene lost 4 bases and the J gene lost 3 bases, with 12 bases spanning the gap.

The V gene is TRBV28, the J gene TRBJ2-3, with TRBD2 as a possible D gene (7 bases). The CDR3 consists of 15 residues. Germline V gene lookup returns CDR1 MDHEN and CDR2 SYDVKM. Trimming took off 3 bases at V and 4 bases at J, with 14 bases between the two ends. The CDR3 here is CASSFMAGAADTQYF. The CDR3 DNA reads TGTGCCAGCAGTTTTATGGCGGGGGCTGCAGATACGCAGTATTTT. Variable domain in full (rest from reference TRBV28 and TRBJ2-3): DVKVTQSSRYLVKRTGEKVFLECVQDMDHENMFWYRQDPGLGLRLIYFSYDVKMKEKGDIPEGYSVSREKKERFSLILESASTNQTSMYLCASSFMAGAADTQYFGPGTRLTVL.

This chain connects TRBV2 to TRBJ2-1, with 7 bases fitting TRBD2. CDR3 length: 15 residues. V was pared by 6 bases and J by 0 bases, with 5 bases of the junction left unmatched. Germline lookup yields CDR1 SNHLY and CDR2 FYNNEI. The CDR3 sequence is CASSLSGASYNEQFF. CDR3 nucleotides: TGTGCCAGCAGCCTGAGCGGGGCCTCCTACAATGAGCAGTTCTTC. Full variable domain (remainder filled in from reference TRBV2 and TRBJ2-1): EPEVTQTPSHQVTQMGQEVILRCVPISNHLYFYWYRQILGQKVEFLVSFYNNEISEKSEIFDDQFSVERPDGSNFTLKIRSTKLEDSAMYFCASSLSGASYNEQFFGPGTRLTVL.

The chain has TRBV7-2 and TRBJ2-2; a possible D gene is TRBD2 (5 bases). The germline gives CDR1 SGHTA, CDR2 FQGNSA. The ends were cut back, 1 base at V and 7 bases at J, with 13 bases in the middle. The CDR3 has 15 amino acids. The chain's CDR3 is CASSLGGSRDGELFF. The CDR3 DNA reads as TGTGCCAGCAGCTTAGGTGGCAGCCGGGACGGGGAGCTGTTTTTT.

V gene TRBV7-9 combines with J gene TRBJ1-1; 9 positions match TRBD1. V was clipped by 5 bases and J by 4 bases; unmatched bases: 5. The CDR3 has 14 residues. Per germline, CDR1 SEHNR and CDR2 FQNEAQ (reference sequence). The chain's CDR3 is CASSEQGAGTEAFF. In nucleotides, the CDR3 is TGTGCCAGCAGCGAACAGGGGGCAGGCACTGAAGCTTTCTTT.